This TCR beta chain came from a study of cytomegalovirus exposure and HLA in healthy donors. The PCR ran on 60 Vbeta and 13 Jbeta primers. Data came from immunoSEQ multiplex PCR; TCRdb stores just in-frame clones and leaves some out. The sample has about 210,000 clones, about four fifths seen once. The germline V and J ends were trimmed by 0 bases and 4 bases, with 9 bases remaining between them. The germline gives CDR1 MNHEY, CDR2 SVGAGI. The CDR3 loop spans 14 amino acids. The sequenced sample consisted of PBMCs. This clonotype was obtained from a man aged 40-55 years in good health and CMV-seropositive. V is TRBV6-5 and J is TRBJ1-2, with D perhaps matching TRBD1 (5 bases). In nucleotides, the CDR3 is TGTGCCAGCAGTTACTCAGGGGCAGGCTATGGCTACACCTTC. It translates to CASSYSGAGYGYTF.